This T cell receptor beta chain was identified during a study of T cells in Graves' hyperthyroidism and ophthalmopathy. Study information: Peripheral blood samples were taken at initial diagnosis, prior to any treatment. Study-wide results and caveats: Most clonotypes expanded in the thyroid (above 0.001) were also present in blood. Patients with ophthalmopathy were separated from those with stable hyperthyroidism by a 13 V-J model.

Per the germline V gene, CDR1 is GTSNPN and CDR2 is SVGIG (reference sequence). This CDR3 has 15 residues. Trimming cost V 5 bases and J 2 bases, with 16 bases left between them. A note on this clonotype: The target antigen is unknown.

Subjects with ophthalmopathy showed a Clinical Activity Score no lower than 3, a NOSPECS grade no lower than 4, and a duration shorter than 3 months. The investigators amplified TCR beta CDR3 regions from RNA transcripts. A set of HTBI primers served as the primers for a first-round RT-PCR of the TCR CDR3. MiXCR was run by TCRdb on the multiplex PCR reads, yielding one entry per CDR3 protein. The profile shows about 640,000 distinct CDR3 sequences, roughly 15% of them singletons. The chain is built from TRBV30 and TRBJ1-5; the D is unclear. The sample was blood. This TCR was recovered from a woman aged 50 to 60 with Graves' ophthalmopathy. CDR3 sequence: CAWGSHRAGNQPQHF. The DNA of the CDR3 is TGTGCCTGGGGTTCCCATCGGGCGGGCAATCAGCCCCAGCATTTT. The full variable domain, in which reference TRBV30 and TRBJ1-5 provide the parts outside the CDR3, is SQTIHQWPATLVQPVGSPLSLECTVEGTSNPNLYWYRQAAGRGLQLLFYSVGIGQISSEVPQNLSASRPQDRQFILSSKKLLLSDSGFYLCAWGSHRAGNQPQHFGDGTRLSIL.